One T cell receptor beta chain is described in this entry. Each CDR3 protein gets one entry after TCRdb re-called the 5' RACE reads with MiXCR. The table shows some 150,000 distinct CDR3 sequences, with around 5.8% occurring only once. This sample stems from a study of T-cell memory formation after mild COVID-19. In germline, CDR1 is KGHDR, CDR2 SFDVKD. Trimming took off 4 bases at V and 4 bases at J, with 19 bases between the two ends. CDR3 size: 17 residues. Specimen: PBMCs or a T cell subset sorted from them (not recorded which). The TCR originated in an adult woman who had mild COVID-19 (a few samples of this study predate the infection). Cell type and time point are not known. The chain uses TRBV24-1 and TRBJ2-4; D call uncertain. DNA of the CDR3: TGTGCCACCAGTGACAATCCGGGCTCAGTACAAAAAAACATTCAGTACTTC. It translates to CATSDNPGSVQKNIQYF.